Below, 25 T cell receptor beta chains from the same sample are listed, as sequenced in a study of blood T cell repertoires in COVID-19. The repertoire was sequenced with immunoSEQ multiplex PCR; TCRdb's copy has only in-frame clones and lacks some. This table holds some 240,000 clones, roughly 80% found once. Sequencing was performed on peripheral blood. These receptors were collected from a woman aged 70-85 years with COVID-19, enrolled during active disease.

V is TRBV28 and J is TRBJ1-2; D gene uncertain. CDR1 and CDR2 from the germline V gene are MDHEN and SYDVKM. This CDR3 comprises 12 residues. V was cut by 6 bases and J by 6 bases, with 11 bases left in between. CDR3 amino acids: CASSPYIHGYTF. The CDR3 region has the DNA TGTGCCAGCAGCCCCTATATACATGGCTACACCTTC.

V and J are TRBV5-1 and TRBJ1-3; D perhaps matches TRBD1 (5 bases). Germline loops: CDR1 SGHRS, CDR2 YFSETQ. The CDR3 runs 14 residues. The germline V and J ends were trimmed by 4 bases and 1 base, with 9 bases remaining between them. CDR3 amino acids: CASSLGVSGNTIYF. The CDR3 DNA reads TGCGCCAGCAGCCTAGGGGTATCTGGAAACACCATATATTTT.

This chain links TRBV7-2 with TRBJ1-5; D is ambiguous. Germline V gene data show CDR1 as SGHTA and CDR2 as FQGNSA. V was trimmed by 5 bases and J by 7 bases, leaving 18 bases between them. CDR3 length: 15 amino acids. CDR3: CASSQTSGGAQPQHF. DNA of the CDR3: TGTGCCAGCAGCCAAACGTCAGGAGGTGCCCAGCCCCAGCATTTT.

The rearrangement joins TRBV5-6 to TRBJ2-7, with D tentatively TRBD2 (6 bases). V lost 5 bases and J 4 bases, leaving 16 bases between the germline ends. The CDR3 consists of 14 residues. Germline lookup yields CDR1 SGHDT and CDR2 YYEEEE. DNA for the CDR3: TGTGCCAGCAGAGTTTGGGACTCTTTTTACGAGCAGTACTTC. Protein: CASRVWDSFYEQYF.

V is TRBV27 and J is TRBJ1-6; 9 bases are shared with TRBD1. This CDR3 region has 17 residues. CDR1 MNHEY and CDR2 SMNVEV come from the germline V gene (reference sequence). V dropped 3 bases and J dropped 10; count of bases not matched to a gene: 13. CDR3 bases: TGTGCCAGCAGTTTTAAGGTGGGACAGGGAATCGTATCACCCCTCCACTTT. It translates to CASSFKVGQGIVSPLHF.

A note on this clone: This sample includes further DNA sequences coding for the same CDR3. This chain joins TRBV7-9 and TRBJ1-1; the D is unclear. CDR3 length equals 13 residues. V lost 1 base to trimming and J lost 4 bases, with 7 bases between them. Germline V gene data show CDR1 as SEHNR and CDR2 as FQNEAQ (reference sequence). The CDR3 loop is CASSLGSGTEAFF. Written as DNA, the CDR3 is TGTGCCAGCAGCTTAGGTAGTGGCACTGAAGCTTTCTTT.

CDR3 in amino acids: CASSPLRTGRGETQYF. The CDR3 DNA follows: TGTGCCAGTAGTCCCCTTCGGACAGGGAGGGGAGAGACCCAGTACTTC. The chain employs TRBV19 and TRBJ2-5; D is possibly TRBD1 (8 bases). V lost 5 bases and J lost 4, with 20 bases in between. The CDR3 is 16 residues long. Germline V gene lookup returns CDR1 LNHDA and CDR2 SQIVND (reference sequence).

The chain uses TRBV9 and TRBJ2-1; 10 bases fit TRBD2. The CDR3 runs to 18 residues. Germline-derived CDR1 and CDR2 are SGDLS and YYNGEE. After removal of 2 bases from V and 0 bases from J, the junction contained 8 bases not matched to a gene. CDR3 region: CASSVWPSGSSSYNEQFF. The CDR3 bases are TGTGCCAGCAGCGTTTGGCCTAGCGGGAGCTCCTCCTACAATGAGCAGTTCTTC.

This clone was seen a single time. V and J are TRBV28 and TRBJ2-1; 15 positions agree with TRBD2. J lost 6 bases, V lost 9 bases, and 9 bases had no gene match. The germline gives CDR1 MDHEN, CDR2 SYDVKM. CDR3 length: 16 amino acids. The CDR3 DNA is TGTGCCAGTATATCACAGGGACTAGCGGGAGGCAATGAGCAGTTCTTC. Translating it yields CASISQGLAGGNEQFF.

This clone has only a few counts. The chain combines TRBV28 with TRBJ1-5; D gene unclear. Germline V gives CDR1 MDHEN, CDR2 SYDVKM. This CDR3 region has 12 residues. V lost 11 bases, J lost 3 bases, and 11 bases lay in between. CDR3 sequence (DNA): TGTGCCGGCTCAGATAACAATCAGCCCCAGCATTTT. Translating it yields CAGSDNNQPQHF.

This clone was found once. V and J are TRBV5-1 and TRBJ1-2; perhaps TRBD1 as D (5 bases). The CDR3 is made up of 14 amino acids. V shed 8 bases and J shed 4 bases, with 18 bases lying between them. The germline CDR1 and CDR2 sequences are SGHRS and YFSETQ. DNA for the CDR3: TGCGCCAGTATATTGTTGACAGCAGGCTATGGCTACACCTTC. Its translation: CASILLTAGYGYTF.

The genes are TRBV27 and TRBJ1-5; possibly TRBD1 for D (5 bases). Trimming took off 3 bases at V and 5 bases at J, with 8 bases between the two ends. The CDR3 is made up of 13 amino acids. CDR1 MNHEY and CDR2 SMNVEV come from the germline V gene (reference sequence). This chain's CDR3 is CASSLGGDQPQHF. The CDR3 nucleotides read TGTGCCAGCAGTTTGGGGGGAGATCAGCCCCAGCATTTT.

The chain recombines TRBV7-9 with TRBJ1-1; the D is unclear. Trimming took off 6 bases at V and 7 bases at J, with 15 bases between the two ends. Germline assignment: CDR1 SEHNR and CDR2 FQNEAQ (reference sequence). The CDR3 runs 13 residues. CDR3 bases: TGTGCCAGCAGTTCGGCGGGCGGGAATGAAGCTTTCTTT. The encoded protein is CASSSAGGNEAFF. The full variable domain, rest sourced from reference TRBV7-9 and TRBJ1-1, is DTGVSQNPRHKITKRGQNVTFRCDPISEHNRLYWYRQTLGQGPEFLTYFQNEAQLEKSRLLSDRFSAERPKGSFSTLEIQRTEQGDSAMYLCASSSAGGNEAFFGQGTRLTVV.

This chain connects TRBV30 to TRBJ1-1; D remains ambiguous. V was shortened by 0 bases and J by 6 bases, with 11 bases between the two germline ends. CDR1 is GTSNPN and CDR2 is SVGIG in the germline V gene (reference sequence). CDR3 size: 13 residues. CDR3 amino acids: CAWSVLVNAEAFF. The CDR3, as DNA: TGTGCCTGGAGTGTACTGGTAAACGCTGAAGCTTTCTTT.

The V call is TRBV25-1, the J call TRBJ1-1; no clear D. With 3 bases removed from V and 10 bases from J, the gap between germline ends came to 9 bases. Per the germline V gene, CDR1 is MGHDK and CDR2 is SYGVNS. CDR3 length: 11 amino acids. Here the CDR3 reads CASSDTIRAFF. In DNA form, the CDR3 reads TGTGCCAGCAGTGATACGATTAGAGCTTTCTTT.

J is TRBJ2-2 and V is TRBV12-2; the listed D gene, TRBD2, was not tested against the DNA. TRBV12-2 is an annotated pseudogene. The length of the CDR3 is 16 residues. The CDR3 sequence is CASRLVVAPYTGELFF. DNA of the CDR3: TGTGCAAGTCGCTTAGTGGTAGCTCCTTACACCGGGGAGCTGTTTTTT.

The chain joins TRBV7-9 to TRBJ1-2, with no clear D. The CDR3 runs 15 residues. Trimming took 3 bases from V and 4 from J, leaving 15 bases between them. Germline V lookup: CDR1 SEHNR, CDR2 FQNEAQ (reference sequence). CDR3 protein: CASSFGRGEGYGYTF. The CDR3 coding sequence is TGTGCCAGCAGCTTCGGTCGGGGTGAGGGCTATGGCTACACCTTC.

The chain combines TRBV3-1 (or the pseudogene TRBV3-2) with TRBJ2-1; the D gene is possibly TRBD2 (7 bases). Trimming removed 0 bases at V and 7 bases at J, with 16 bases between. Germline CDR1 and CDR2: LGHDT and YNNKEL (reference sequence). This CDR3 has 16 residues. The DNA of the CDR3 is TGTGCCAGCAGCCAAGAAGGGAGGGGGAATCGAAATGAGCAGTTCTTC. As protein: CASSQEGRGNRNEQFF.

The J gene is TRBJ2-5, the V gene TRBV28; perhaps TRBD2 as D (5 bases). This CDR3 has 15 residues. Germline CDR1 reads MDHEN; CDR2 reads SYDVKM. Trimming stripped 5 bases from V and 5 bases from J, with 18 bases between. The CDR3, as DNA: TGTGCCAGCAGTGAACTGAGAGGGTTTTTGGAGACCCAGTACTTC. This encodes CASSELRGFLETQYF.

The V call is TRBV4-3, the J call TRBJ1-6, with a tentative D call TRBD1 (5 bases). The CDR3 runs to 15 residues. The germline V gene has CDR1 LGHNA and CDR2 YSLEER. Deletions cut 3 bases from V and 9 bases from J, with 15 bases between. The CDR3 loop is CASSHTNRQGSPLHF. CDR3 in DNA: TGCGCCAGCAGCCATACAAATCGGCAGGGTTCACCCCTCCACTTT.

The chain carries TRBV28 and TRBJ1-2; TRBD1 might be the D (5 bases). The V end was cut by 5 bases, the J end by 4 bases, with 17 bases between. The CDR3 has 15 amino acids. CDR1 and CDR2 from the germline V gene are MDHEN and SYDVKM. The CDR3, as DNA: TGTGCCAGCAGTCTTACAGGAGTGTCAGCCTATGGCTACACCTTC. Residues: CASSLTGVSAYGYTF.

The J gene is TRBJ2-6, the V gene TRBV11-3; D might be TRBD2 (6 bases). The CDR3 sequence is 13 residues long. Germline V CDR1 and CDR2: SGHNT, YENEEA. Deletions cut 11 bases from V and 2 bases from J, with 10 bases between. As DNA, the CDR3 is TGTGCCCCTCCGGGGGCTGGGGCCAACGTCCTGACTTTC. Amino acids: CAPPGAGANVLTF. The full variable domain, rest sourced from reference TRBV11-3 and TRBJ2-6, is EAGVVQSPRYKIIEKKQPVAFWCNPISGHNTLYWYLQNLGQGPELLIRYENEEAVDDSQLPKDRFSAERLKGVDSTLKIQPAELGDSAVYLCAPPGAGANVLTFGAGSRLTVL.

This clone was found a few times. The chain carries TRBV7-3 and TRBJ1-6, with 9 nucleotides matching TRBD1. CDR3 size: 14 residues. The J segment lost 9 bases and the V segment lost 5 bases, leaving 5 bases of the junction unmatched. Germline V gene sequence: CDR1 SGHTA, CDR2 FQGTGA. The CDR3 region has the DNA TGTGCCAGCAGCCCGGGACAGGGAGGTTCACCCCTCCACTTT. This codes for CASSPGQGGSPLHF.

There are a few counts of this clone. The V gene is TRBV21-1, the J gene TRBJ2-3; the table's D call TRBD2 went unverified against the DNA. TRBV21-1 is reported as a pseudogene. The CDR3 consists of 19 residues. The DNA of the CDR3 is TGTGCCAGCAGCCATCCCGGGACTAGCGGTTACATTGGGGCAGATACGCAGTATTTT. Protein: CASSHPGTSGYIGADTQYF.

The V call is TRBV3-1 (or the pseudogene TRBV3-2), the J call TRBJ2-1; 10 bases are shared with TRBD1. Germline values: CDR1 LGHDT, CDR2 YNNKEL (reference sequence). V dropped 3 bases and J dropped 4; count of bases not matched to a gene: 6. CDR3 size: 16 residues. The CDR3 coding sequence is TGTGCCAGCAGCCACCTGGACAGGGGGTCGTACAATGAGCAGTTCTTC. It encodes CASSHLDRGSYNEQFF.